The sequence of this T cell receptor beta chain was determined in a study of T cell responses to AZD1222 COVID-19 vaccine. For this clone: Its specificity is unknown.

Findings and caveats of the study: In all cases, repertoires were sampled only after the peak T cell response.

CDR1 and CDR2 from the germline V gene are MNHNS and SASEGT. V dropped 3 bases and J dropped 6; count of bases not matched to a gene: 7. CDR3 length: 15 residues. The repertoire was sequenced with immunoSEQ multiplex PCR; TCRdb's copy has only in-frame clones and lacks some. The sample lists over 120,000 clones, roughly 92% occurring once. This receptor was taken from an adult in good health. The chain employs TRBV6-1 and TRBJ1-5, with 8 bases identical to TRBD1. Sequencing was performed on peripheral blood, taken on day 0 of AZD1222 vaccination. Here the CDR3 reads CASSDYARGLQPQHF. As DNA, the CDR3 is TGTGCCAGCAGTGATTATGCCAGGGGGCTTCAGCCCCAGCATTTT.